The clone carrying this TCR beta chain has a handful of counts. The source of the sample is a study of blood T cell repertoires in COVID-19. Study information: The samples span acute and convalescent COVID-19 from the United States, Italy and Spain. In each case, the material was cDNA or gDNA derived from T cells, B-cell-depleted T cells, or PBMCs.

The V end was cut by 2 bases, the J end by 9 bases, with 14 bases between. Germline assignment: CDR1 SGHNT and CDR2 YENEEA. The CDR3 contains 14 residues. It was during active infection that Seattle patients were enrolled and then longitudinally followed. Only in-frame clones appear in the TCRdb table, and some are missing; sequencing was by immunoSEQ multiplex PCR. The data show tens of thousands of clones, 85% to 90% seen once. This clonotype was sampled from a man aged 65-85 years with COVID-19, enrolled during active disease. Sequencing was carried out using peripheral blood. The J gene is TRBJ2-1, the V gene TRBV11-3, with D possibly being TRBD1 (6 bases). The CDR3 region is CASSLNTGHFEQFF. In nucleotides, the CDR3 is TGTGCCAGCAGCTTAAATACGGGACACTTTGAGCAGTTCTTC.